A single sample gave rise to the 18 T cell receptor beta chains below, sequenced in a study of cytomegalovirus exposure and HLA in healthy donors. Sequenced by immunoSEQ multiplex PCR; TCRdb stores in-frame clones only, minus some. The table has about 110,000 clones, almost 96% seen once. The material sequenced was PBMCs. Every receptor here comes from a woman aged 18-29 years in good health and CMV-seronegative.

The chain combines TRBV7-2 with TRBJ1-1; TRBD1 matches 11 bases. The CDR3 is 14 amino acids. With 1 base clipped from V and 11 bases from J, the junction kept 6 bases outside the gene matches. Germline assignment: CDR1 SGHTA and CDR2 FQGNSA. CDR3 DNA sequence: TGTGCCAGCAGCTTAGAAAGGGACAGGGGGACGGCTTTCTTT. It codes for CASSLERDRGTAFF.

The gene calls are TRBV19 and TRBJ1-5, with TRBD1 as a possible D gene (6 bases). Trimming pared 4 bases from V and 0 bases from J, leaving 10 bases between. The length of the CDR3 is 15 residues. The germline gives CDR1 LNHDA, CDR2 SQIVND (reference sequence). This CDR3 is CASSRRQDSNQPQHF. The CDR3 nucleotides are TGTGCCAGTAGTAGAAGACAGGATAGCAATCAGCCCCAGCATTTT.

The chain is built from TRBV28 and TRBJ1-2; D unclear. The CDR3 runs 15 residues. In germline, CDR1 is MDHEN, CDR2 SYDVKM. Trimming pared 2 bases from V and 4 bases from J, leaving 14 bases between. The CDR3 region has the DNA TGTGCCAGCAGTTTAGTGTTCCTAAGCCGCTATGGCTACACCTTC. It encodes CASSLVFLSRYGYTF.

This chain uses TRBV28 with TRBJ1-2, with 11 bases aligning to TRBD1. CDR1 is MDHEN, CDR2 SYDVKM, per germline. With 7 bases clipped from V and 6 bases from J, the junction kept 4 bases outside the gene matches. CDR3 length: 13 amino acids. CDR3 nucleotide sequence: TGTGCCAGCAATCGGGACAGGGGGAATGGCTACACCTTC. It yields the protein CASNRDRGNGYTF.

This sequence joins TRBV27 and TRBJ2-3; 16 bases are shared with TRBD2. The CDR3 spans 20 residues. J gave up 4 bases and V 1 base, and 11 bases lay outside the gene matches. Germline CDR1 and CDR2: MNHEY and SMNVEV (reference sequence). As DNA, the CDR3 is TGTGCCAGCAGTTTATGGGCGGGGACTAGCGGGGGGGCCAGCGCAGATACGCAGTATTTT. Protein: CASSLWAGTSGGASADTQYF.

The chain links TRBV19 to TRBJ1-5; D may be TRBD1 (5 bases). V lost 6 bases to trimming and J lost 2 bases, with 11 bases between them. The V gene's germline CDR1 is LNHDA and CDR2 SQIVND (reference sequence). This CDR3 contains 14 residues. The CDR3 DNA reads as TGTGCCAGTAGCCGTGGGGGGGGCAATCAGCCCCAGCATTTT. Its translation: CASSRGGGNQPQHF.

The genes are TRBV7-2 and TRBJ2-3, with TRBD2 matching 9 bases. The CDR3 sequence is 15 residues long. V lost 3 bases, J lost 2 bases, and 3 bases stayed unmatched. Germline lookup yields CDR1 SGHTA and CDR2 FQGNSA. CDR3 in amino acids: CASSFLAGITDTQYF. For the CDR3, the DNA is TGTGCCAGCAGCTTTCTAGCGGGGATCACAGATACGCAGTATTTT.

The CDR3 nucleotides read TGTGCCAGCAGCGACGGTACGGGGGGCACTGAAGCTTTCTTT. It is translated as CASSDGTGGTEAFF. The gene calls are TRBV7-9 and TRBJ1-1; D may be TRBD1 (5 bases). The CDR3 length is 14 residues. Trimming stripped 5 bases from V and 4 bases from J, with 14 bases between. Germline assignment: CDR1 SEHNR and CDR2 FQNEAQ (reference sequence).

This chain connects TRBV30 to TRBJ2-7; TRBD2 matches 11 bases. CDR1 is GTSNPN and CDR2 is SVGIG in the germline V gene (reference sequence). CDR3 size: 14 residues. Trimming at V came to 0 bases and at J to 7 bases, leaving 5 bases not matched to a gene. The CDR3 DNA sequence: TGTGCCTGGAGTGTAACTAGCGGGGGTTGGGAGCAGTACTTC. It codes for CAWSVTSGGWEQYF.

This chain joins TRBV11-3 and TRBJ2-4; D call uncertain. Trimming removed 3 bases at V and 0 bases at J, with 24 bases between. CDR3 length: 20 residues. Germline values: CDR1 SGHNT, CDR2 YENEEA. CDR3 in amino acids: CASSFPTRVLFSLAKNIQYF. CDR3 DNA sequence: TGTGCCAGCAGCTTTCCTACCCGGGTCCTCTTTTCTCTAGCCAAAAACATTCAGTACTTC.

V is TRBV2 and J is TRBJ1-2, with D possibly TRBD1 on 6 matching bases. The germline V and J ends were trimmed by 9 bases and 6 bases, with 26 bases remaining between them. There are 16 residues in the CDR3. Germline CDR1 and CDR2: SNHLY and FYNNEI. The DNA of the CDR3 is TGTGCCAGGGGGAGGGGGGACAATTTCCGCACTAATGGCTACACCTTC. It translates to CARGRGDNFRTNGYTF. Complete variable domain (other parts from reference TRBV2 and TRBJ1-2): EPEVTQTPSHQVTQMGQEVILRCVPISNHLYFYWYRQILGQKVEFLVSFYNNEISEKSEIFDDQFSVERPDGSNFTLKIRSTKLEDSAMYFCARGRGDNFRTNGYTFGSGTRLTVV.

This rearrangement joins TRBV11-2 to TRBJ1-2; the D gene is possibly TRBD1 (5 bases). Germline V gives CDR1 SGHAT, CDR2 FQNNGV. The CDR3 is 15 amino acids. V lost 5 bases and J lost 5, with 18 bases in between. The DNA of the CDR3 is TGTGCCAGCAGCCCCGCGGCGGGAGGGGATTATGGCTACACCTTC. This sequence encodes CASSPAAGGDYGYTF.

The chain carries TRBV7-2 and TRBJ2-7; TRBD2 matches at 9 bases. Germline lookup yields CDR1 SGHTA and CDR2 FQGNSA. V dropped 2 bases and J dropped 5; count of bases not matched to a gene: 7. The CDR3 sequence is 15 residues long. CDR3 amino acids: CASSLMAGGPNEQYF. The CDR3 DNA sequence: TGTGCCAGCAGCTTAATGGCGGGGGGGCCGAACGAGCAGTACTTC.

The chain joins TRBV27 to TRBJ2-3; D not resolved. The CDR3 contains 16 residues. The V gene's germline CDR1 is MNHEY and CDR2 SMNVEV (reference sequence). V lost 1 base and J 0 bases, leaving 11 bases between the germline ends. CDR3: CASSLFSRSSTDTQYF. The CDR3, as DNA: TGTGCCAGCAGTTTATTTTCGCGATCTAGCACAGATACGCAGTATTTT.

The genes are TRBV27 and TRBJ2-7; TRBD1 matches at 8 bases. The CDR3 contains 13 residues. Trimming took 5 bases from V and 6 from J; bases not matched to a gene: 6. Germline CDR1 MNHEY, CDR2 SMNVEV (reference sequence). CDR3 coding DNA: TGTGCCAGCAGTCCCGACAGGGGAGGCGAGCAGTACTTC. It encodes CASSPDRGGEQYF.

The V gene is TRBV19, the J gene TRBJ2-1; the D is unclear. The ends were cut back, 1 base at V and 4 bases at J, with 11 bases in the middle. Germline-derived CDR1 and CDR2 are LNHDA and SQIVND (reference sequence). This CDR3 spans 15 amino acids. CDR3 region: CASSIGVGPYNEQFF. For the CDR3, the DNA is TGTGCCAGTAGTATAGGTGTTGGGCCTTACAATGAGCAGTTCTTC.

The chain employs TRBV4-2 and TRBJ1-2, with D perhaps matching TRBD1 (6 bases). Germline V gene sequence: CDR1 LGHNA, CDR2 YNFKEQ. V was trimmed by 1 base and J by 4 bases, leaving 10 bases between them. The CDR3 extends over 14 amino acids. The CDR3 protein is CASSQGTGSYGYTF. In DNA form, the CDR3 reads TGTGCCAGCAGCCAAGGTACAGGGAGCTATGGCTACACCTTC.

The chain has TRBV11-2 and TRBJ2-3, with 7 bases matching TRBD2. The V and J ends lost 1 base and 1 base, in that order; junction bases with no gene match: 2. Germline V gives CDR1 SGHAT, CDR2 FQNNGV. This CDR3 spans 15 amino acids. This CDR3 is CASSLAGGRTDTQYF. Here the CDR3 DNA reads TGTGCCAGCAGCTTAGCGGGGGGTCGCACAGATACGCAGTATTTT. Supplemented by reference TRBV11-2 and TRBJ2-3, the full variable domain reads EAGVAQSPRYKIIEKRQSVAFWCNPISGHATLYWYQQILGQGPKLLIQFQNNGVVDDSQLPKDRFSAERLKGVDSTLKIQPAKLEDSAVYLCASSLAGGRTDTQYFGPGTRLTVL.